A single sample gave rise to the 30 T cell receptor beta chains below, sequenced in a study of cytomegalovirus exposure and HLA in healthy donors (dated by TCRdb to 2016 to 2017). The library was obtained by the immunoSEQ multiplex PCR assay. A mixture of 60 forward primers for TCR Vbeta segments and 13 reverse primers for TCR Jbeta segments was used in the multiplex PCR. Entries here come from immuneACCESS through TCRdb and include only in-frame sequences with V and J called. Some clones fail to appear in such tables; in the studies checked, an unresolved V gene covers under half of the shortfall, and the cause of the remainder is unknown. This sample holds approximately 110,000 clones; over 80% were observed only once. 0.24% of the sample rests with the top ten. Sequenced: PBMCs. The source is a man aged 45-65 years in good health and CMV-seronegative.

V and J are TRBV5-4 and TRBJ1-3; TRBD1 might be the D (6 bases). Germline CDR1 is SGHNT and CDR2 is YYREEE (reference sequence). This CDR3 region has 14 residues. V was pared by 0 bases and J by 2 bases, with 6 bases between. CDR3 sequence (DNA): TGTGCCAGCAGCTTGGGGACAGCTGGAAACACCATATATTTT. Translated: CASSLGTAGNTIYF.

This chain links TRBV5-1 with TRBJ2-3, with 8 nucleotides matching TRBD2. CDR1 and CDR2 (germline): SGHRS, YFSETQ. The CDR3 length is 15 residues. V gave up 4 bases and J gave up 2 bases; unmatched junction bases: 6. In nucleotides, the CDR3 is TGCGCCAGCAGCCGTTCCGGGGGGGACACAGATACGCAGTATTTT. Amino acids: CASSRSGGDTDTQYF.

The chain links TRBV27 to TRBJ2-7; 9 bases map to TRBD1. The germline V gene encodes CDR1 MNHEY and CDR2 SMNVEV (reference sequence). V dropped 4 bases and J dropped 6; count of bases not matched to a gene: 7. The CDR3 spans 14 residues. The CDR3 coding sequence is TGTGCCAGCAGTTGGCAAGTACAGGGGGCCGAGCAGTACTTC. Amino acid sequence: CASSWQVQGAEQYF.

DNA for the CDR3: TGTGCCAGCAGTTACGGCGGGAGGGCATCGCAGTATTTT. Residues: CASSYGGRASQYF. This chain links TRBV6-6 with TRBJ2-3, with 9 nucleotides matching TRBD2. Germline CDR1 reads MNHNY; CDR2 reads SVGAGI (reference sequence). This CDR3 is built from 13 residues. V lost 2 bases to trimming and J lost 10 bases; unmatched junction nucleotides: 4.

CDR3 DNA sequence: TGTGCCAGCAGCCAGCGGACCACTGAAGCTTTCTTT. It encodes CASSQRTTEAFF. The chain carries TRBV7-8 and TRBJ1-1; D unresolved. Trimming shortened V by 5 bases and J by 4 bases, and 8 bases separated the two germline ends. The CDR3 spans 12 residues. Germline CDR1 reads SGHVS; CDR2 reads FQNEAQ.

This clone was counted once. The CDR3: CASSYVQTQETQYF. The DNA for the CDR3 is TGTGCCAGCAGTTACGTCCAGACACAAGAGACCCAGTACTTC. The V gene is TRBV14, the J gene TRBJ2-5; D gene ambiguous. In germline, CDR1 is SGHDN, CDR2 FVKESK. CDR3 length equals 14 residues. V shed 6 bases and J shed 2 bases, with 13 bases lying between them.

J is TRBJ1-1 and V is TRBV10-3, with D unresolved. This CDR3 comprises 13 residues. Germline-derived CDR1 and CDR2 are ENHRY and SYGVKD. The ends were cut back, 10 bases at V and 2 bases at J, with 14 bases in the middle. CDR3 residues: CATSGTFNTEAFF. CDR3 bases: TGTGCCACCTCTGGCACATTTAACACTGAAGCTTTCTTT.

The V gene is TRBV7-2, the J gene TRBJ2-7; tentatively, D is TRBD1 (5 bases). V gave up 4 bases and J gave up 3 bases, with 10 bases separating them. The CDR3 extends over 13 amino acids. Germline CDR1 and CDR2: SGHTA and FQGNSA. Written as DNA, the CDR3 is TGTGCCAGCAGCTCAGACAGAATCTACGAGCAGTACTTC. It is translated as CASSSDRIYEQYF.

The chain combines TRBV5-4 with TRBJ1-2; 8 positions agree with TRBD1. From germline, CDR1 is SGHNT and CDR2 YYREEE (reference sequence). V dropped 1 base and J dropped 5; count of bases not matched to a gene: 1. This CDR3 is built from 13 residues. The CDR3 protein is CASSLRTGYGYTF. Written as DNA, the CDR3 is TGTGCCAGCAGCTTGAGGACAGGGTATGGCTACACCTTC.

The chain joins TRBV5-1 to TRBJ1-4, with D hard to call. Trimming pared 2 bases from V and 10 bases from J, leaving 18 bases between. Germline V gives CDR1 SGHRS, CDR2 YFSETQ. The CDR3 has 15 amino acids. The CDR3, as DNA: TGCGCCAGCAGCTTCCAATGGCAAGAGGGTCGAAAACTGTTTTTT. This codes for CASSFQWQEGRKLFF.

The CDR3 DNA reads TGTGCCATCTGGGACAGAGAGGGAACTGAAGCTTTCTTT. It codes for CAIWDREGTEAFF. This sequence joins TRBV10-3 and TRBJ1-1, with 7 bases fitting TRBD1. Germline V gives CDR1 ENHRY, CDR2 SYGVKD. CDR3 size: 13 residues. The V segment lost 8 bases and the J segment 5 bases; nucleotides outside the gene matches: 8.

This chain joins TRBV30 and TRBJ1-1; no definite D call. V shed 1 base and J shed 5 bases, with 17 bases lying between them. This CDR3 is 15 amino acids long. Per germline, CDR1 GTSNPN and CDR2 SVGIG (reference sequence). CDR3 sequence (DNA): TGTGCCTGGAGTGGGCAGGTGGGTAAGCGGACTGAAGCTTTCTTT. This translates into CAWSGQVGKRTEAFF. The full variable domain, rest sourced from reference TRBV30 and TRBJ1-1, is SQTIHQWPATLVQPVGSPLSLECTVEGTSNPNLYWYRQAAGRGLQLLFYSVGIGQISSEVPQNLSASRPQDRQFILSSKKLLLSDSGFYLCAWSGQVGKRTEAFFGQGTRLTVV.

This clone has more than one count but fewer than ten. The chain joins TRBV6-4 to TRBJ1-5, with 8 bases aligning to TRBD1. V gave up 2 bases and J gave up 4 bases; unmatched junction bases: 4. Germline loops: CDR1 MRHNA, CDR2 SNTAGT. This CDR3 spans 15 amino acids. CDR3 protein: CASSDGDRRNQPQHF. The CDR3 region has the DNA TGTGCCAGCAGTGACGGGGACAGGCGGAATCAGCCCCAGCATTTT.

V and J are TRBV11-2 and TRBJ1-1; D may be TRBD1 (6 bases). V was pared by 5 bases and J by 0 bases, with 10 bases between. The CDR3 is 14 amino acids. Germline V CDR1 and CDR2: SGHAT, FQNNGV. CDR3 amino acids: CASSQTGLNTEAFF. DNA for the CDR3: TGTGCCAGCAGCCAAACAGGGCTGAACACTGAAGCTTTCTTT.

The chain links TRBV6-5 to TRBJ2-7, with D possibly TRBD2 on 8 matching bases. The V gene's germline CDR1 is MNHEY and CDR2 SVGAGI. CDR3 length: 14 amino acids. Between the trimmed V and J ends, which lost 9 bases and 3 bases, there was a span of 18 bases. The CDR3 spells CASRSSGTVYEQYF. CDR3 nucleotide sequence: TGTGCCAGTCGGAGTAGCGGGACAGTCTACGAGCAGTACTTC.

The rearrangement links TRBV11-3 to TRBJ2-3; possible D gene TRBD1, 8 bases. CDR1 and CDR2 from the germline V gene are SGHNT and YENEEA. The germline V and J ends were trimmed by 1 base and 4 bases, with 21 bases remaining between them. The CDR3 is 18 residues long. CDR3 sequence (DNA): TGTGCCAGCAGCTTAGCGGGACAGGAGCTAGGGAGGGCAGATACGCAGTATTTT. The encoded protein is CASSLAGQELGRADTQYF.

V and J are TRBV4-3 and TRBJ1-4; 9 bases align to TRBD1. This CDR3 contains 14 residues. The germline CDR1 and CDR2 sequences are LGHNA and YSLEER. The ends lost 5 bases at V and 6 bases at J; junction bases unmatched: 4. The CDR3 is CASSADRGDEKLFF. DNA for the CDR3: TGCGCCAGCAGCGCGGACAGGGGTGATGAAAAACTGTTTTTT.

This clone has a single count. V and J are TRBV2 and TRBJ1-1; D is possibly TRBD1 (5 bases). The germline gives CDR1 SNHLY, CDR2 FYNNEI. This CDR3 spans 13 amino acids. Trimming took 3 bases from V and 7 from J, leaving 12 bases between them. CDR3 loop: CASSDVRAGEAFF. The CDR3, as DNA: TGTGCCAGCAGTGATGTCAGGGCTGGTGAAGCTTTCTTT.

The chain uses TRBV6-6 and TRBJ2-2; 12 bases map to TRBD2. Germline V gene lookup returns CDR1 MNHNY and CDR2 SVGAGI (reference sequence). Trimming took 9 bases from V and 9 from J; bases not matched to a gene: 2. This CDR3 region has 12 residues. The CDR3 loop is CASRTSGRELFF. The CDR3 DNA is TGTGCCAGTCGGACTAGCGGGAGGGAGCTGTTTTTT.

There are a few counts of this clone. DNA of the CDR3: TGTGCCAGCAGCTGGGACAGGGGGGGCGGCTACACCTTC. As protein: CASSWDRGGGYTF. The chain employs TRBV7-8 and TRBJ1-2; TRBD1 aligns across 11 bases. The germline gives CDR1 SGHVS, CDR2 FQNEAQ. Unmatched junction bases numbered 3, after V lost 4 bases and J lost 8 bases. The CDR3 is made up of 13 amino acids. The full variable domain, its missing parts supplied by reference TRBV7-8 and TRBJ1-2, is GAGVSQSPRYKVAKRGQDVALRCDPISGHVSLFWYQQALGQGPEFLTYFQNEAQLDKSGLPSDRFFAERPEGSVSTLKIQRTQQEDSAVYLCASSWDRGGGYTFGSGTRLTVV.

This chain connects TRBV7-8 to TRBJ1-5, with D possibly TRBD1 on 6 matching bases. The CDR3 contains 16 residues. CDR1 and CDR2 (germline): SGHVS, FQNEAQ. Between the trimmed V and J ends, which lost 1 base and 0 bases, there was a span of 10 bases. The CDR3 DNA is TGTGCCAGCAGCTTAGTGACAGGTTATAGCAATCAGCCCCAGCATTTT. Amino acids: CASSLVTGYSNQPQHF.

This rearrangement joins TRBV29-1 to TRBJ2-7; possible D gene TRBD1, 6 bases. Germline V gives CDR1 SQVTM, CDR2 ANQGSEA. V gave up 2 bases and J gave up 4 bases, with 15 bases separating them. The CDR3 runs to 14 residues. Here the CDR3 DNA reads TGCAGCGTTGAATTAGAACAGGGACCGTACGAGCAGTACTTC. Translated: CSVELEQGPYEQYF.

This chain joins TRBV28 and TRBJ1-1; no firm D call. CDR3 size: 15 residues. The V end lost 1 base, the J end lost 6 bases, and 15 bases lay between the germline ends. CDR1 is MDHEN, CDR2 SYDVKM, per germline. CDR3 in DNA: TGTGCCAGCAGTTTATCCGGGGTACAGCGGCCTGAAGCTTTCTTT. It translates to CASSLSGVQRPEAFF.

Turning to this clone: A junction end diverges from the germline sequence, so it may reflect a read error. The chain is built from TRBV18 and TRBJ1-2; D perhaps matches TRBD1 (6 bases). Germline V gene lookup returns CDR1 KGHSH and CDR2 LQKENI. The CDR3 runs 10 residues. The CDR3 protein is CASSSDSLSF. The CDR3 nucleotides are TGTGCCAGCTCATCGGACAGCCTCTCCTTC.

The V and J genes are TRBV19 and TRBJ1-5; a weak D match, TRBD1 (5 bases). Per germline, CDR1 LNHDA and CDR2 SQIVND (reference sequence). The CDR3 runs 15 residues. The V end was cut by 3 bases, the J end by 0 bases, with 9 bases between. The DNA for the CDR3 is TGTGCCAGTAGTATTTCGGACATTAGCAATCAGCCCCAGCATTTT. Translated: CASSISDISNQPQHF.

This chain joins TRBV5-1 and TRBJ2-2, with a possible D match to TRBD2 (5 bases). V was pared by 2 bases and J by 2 bases, with 19 bases between. The CDR3 covers 18 residues. Per germline, CDR1 SGHRS and CDR2 YFSETQ. CDR3 loop: CASSFKSGRVENTGELFF. The DNA of the CDR3 is TGCGCCAGCAGCTTTAAGTCGGGGAGAGTAGAAAACACCGGGGAGCTGTTTTTT.

The V and J genes are TRBV15 and TRBJ2-1; TRBD1 agrees at 7 bases. V shed 5 bases and J 3 bases; nucleotides not matched to a gene: 7. Germline-derived CDR1 and CDR2 are LNHNV and YYDKDF (reference sequence). The CDR3 runs to 15 residues. The CDR3 region is CATSVRDRDYNEQFF. Here the CDR3 DNA reads TGTGCCACCAGCGTTCGCGACAGGGACTACAATGAGCAGTTCTTC.

This clone was seen only once. The rearrangement links TRBV28 to TRBJ2-5; D might be TRBD1 (6 bases). With 5 bases removed from V and 2 bases from J, the gap between germline ends came to 9 bases. This CDR3 comprises 13 residues. CDR1 MDHEN and CDR2 SYDVKM come from the germline V gene. In nucleotides, the CDR3 is TGTGCCAGCAGTCGGACAGCTCAAGAGACCCAGTACTTC. This gives the protein CASSRTAQETQYF.

The rearrangement uses TRBV10-2 and TRBJ2-7, with TRBD1 identical over 7 bases. From germline, CDR1 is WSHSY and CDR2 SAAADI. The CDR3 is 15 amino acids. The V and J ends lost 5 bases and 0 bases, in that order; junction bases with no gene match: 7. The CDR3 DNA sequence: TGCGCCAGCAGTTCTACAGGGGCCCGCTCCTACGAGCAGTACTTC. It specifies CASSSTGARSYEQYF.

The chain is built from TRBV7-9 and TRBJ2-7; 7 nucleotides line up with TRBD1. From germline, CDR1 is SEHNR and CDR2 FQNEAQ (reference sequence). After removal of 6 bases from V and 4 bases from J, the junction contained 15 bases not matched to a gene. CDR3 length equals 16 residues. The CDR3 DNA reads as TGTGCCAGCAGTCCCCTGAGAGGGACAGAGAATTACGAGCAGTACTTC. Its protein is CASSPLRGTENYEQYF. Full variable domain (outside the CDR3, taken from reference TRBV7-9 and TRBJ2-7): DTGVSQNPRHKITKRGQNVTFRCDPISEHNRLYWYRQTLGQGPEFLTYFQNEAQLEKSRLLSDRFSAERPKGSFSTLEIQRTEQGDSAMYLCASSPLRGTENYEQYFGPGTRLTVT.